Each of the 30 T cell receptor beta chains below was sequenced from the same sample in a study of T cell responses to AZD1222 COVID-19 vaccine. Data came from immunoSEQ multiplex PCR; TCRdb stores just in-frame clones and leaves some out. The top ten hold about 1.5% of the sample, which has some 130,000 clones, 70% to 90% seen once. The material was peripheral blood, obtained on day 0 of AZD1222 vaccination. These TCRs come from an adult in good health.

The rearrangement uses TRBV5-6 and TRBJ2-5; D is ambiguous. V was shortened by 1 base and J by 4 bases, with 5 bases between the two germline ends. Germline CDR1 reads SGHDT; CDR2 reads YYEEEE. This CDR3 is built from 12 residues. CDR3 sequence: CASSLRPETQYF. DNA for the CDR3: TGTGCCAGCAGCTTGAGGCCAGAGACCCAGTACTTC.

This chain joins TRBV7-2 and TRBJ1-2; D is ambiguous. Germline V CDR1 and CDR2: SGHTA, FQGNSA. The germline V and J ends were trimmed by 5 bases and 7 bases, with 14 bases remaining between them. This CDR3 spans 13 amino acids. The CDR3 spells CASSTGRIGGYTF. The CDR3 coding sequence is TGTGCCAGCAGCACCGGTAGGATCGGTGGCTACACCTTC. The full variable domain, completed using reference TRBV7-2 and TRBJ1-2, is GAGVSQSPSNKVTEKGKDVELRCDPISGHTALYWYRQSLGQGLEFLIYFQGNSAPDKSGLPSDRFSAERTGGSVSTLTIQRTQQEDSAVYLCASSTGRIGGYTFGSGTRLTVV.

J is TRBJ1-6 and V is TRBV9; weak D call: TRBD1 (5 bases). This CDR3 has 15 amino acids. With 7 bases removed from V and 7 bases from J, the gap between germline ends came to 18 bases. Germline V lookup: CDR1 SGDLS, CDR2 YYNGEE. In DNA form, the CDR3 reads TGTGCCAGCCACCATAGTGGAGACAGCAATTCACCCCTCCACTTT. Protein product: CASHHSGDSNSPLHF.

The chain joins TRBV19 to TRBJ1-5; 7 nucleotides line up with TRBD1. Unmatched junction bases numbered 14, after V lost 5 bases and J lost 1 base. The CDR3 contains 18 residues. Germline loops: CDR1 LNHDA, CDR2 SQIVND (reference sequence). The CDR3 nucleotides are TGTGCCAGTAGTCCAGGGAGGGGGCGCGTGTGGAGCAATCAGCCCCAGCATTTT. Its translation: CASSPGRGRVWSNQPQHF.

In the case of this clone: The sample contains more than one DNA sequence encoding this CDR3. This chain joins TRBV19 and TRBJ1-4, with 8 bases that match TRBD1. The germline gives CDR1 LNHDA, CDR2 SQIVND (reference sequence). CDR3 length: 14 residues. V shed 3 bases and J 7 bases; nucleotides not matched to a gene: 4. The CDR3 bases are TGTGCCAGTAGTATCGGGACAGGACCTGAAAAACTGTTTTTT. Its translation is CASSIGTGPEKLFF.

The rearrangement links TRBV5-4 to TRBJ2-5, with 9 bases aligning to TRBD2. V lost 2 bases and J lost 5; bases outside the gene matches: 10. CDR3 length: 16 amino acids. The germline V gene has CDR1 SGHNT and CDR2 YYREEE (reference sequence). The CDR3 sequence: CASSFRTSDRGETQYF. Here the CDR3 DNA reads TGTGCCAGCAGCTTCCGGACTAGCGATCGGGGGGAGACCCAGTACTTC.

This clone was seen more than once but under ten times. This chain connects TRBV30 to TRBJ1-1; 8 positions match TRBD1. Germline values: CDR1 GTSNPN, CDR2 SVGIG (reference sequence). The CDR3 runs 15 residues. V shed 5 bases, J shed 8 bases, and the junction held 16 bases outside the gene matches. The CDR3 nucleotides read TGTGCCTGGGAATTCCTCTCCCGGACAGGGTTGGAAGCTTTCTTT. It translates to CAWEFLSRTGLEAFF.

This sequence joins TRBV27 and TRBJ1-5; a possible D gene is TRBD1 (6 bases). With 7 bases removed from V and 2 bases from J, the gap between germline ends came to 18 bases. The CDR3 contains 16 residues. Germline CDR1 is MNHEY and CDR2 is SMNVEV (reference sequence). CDR3 sequence: CASKEGVQGRNQPQHF. CDR3 in DNA: TGTGCCAGCAAGGAGGGGGTACAGGGTCGCAATCAGCCCCAGCATTTT.

The rearrangement uses TRBV19 and TRBJ2-4; 8 nucleotides agree with TRBD1. Germline assignment: CDR1 LNHDA and CDR2 SQIVND (reference sequence). V shed 7 bases, J shed 0 bases, and the junction held 11 bases outside the gene matches. The CDR3 is 17 amino acids. CDR3 amino acids: CASTKTQGARAKNIQYF. CDR3 nucleotide sequence: TGTGCCAGTACAAAGACCCAGGGGGCTCGAGCCAAAAACATTCAGTACTTC.

The chain links TRBV12-3 or TRBV12-4 to TRBJ2-7; D not certain. The germline V and J ends were trimmed by 6 bases and 7 bases, with 16 bases remaining between them. This CDR3 region has 13 residues. CDR3 coding DNA: TGTGCCAGCAGCACCGGACCCCTATGGGAGCAGTACTTC. Its translation: CASSTGPLWEQYF.

In its sample, this clone was seen a few times. The chain joins TRBV7-9 to TRBJ1-5; 9 bases are shared with TRBD1. Germline V CDR1 and CDR2: SEHNR, FQNEAQ (reference sequence). J gave up 6 bases and V 5 bases, and 8 bases lay outside the gene matches. This CDR3 spans 15 amino acids. The CDR3 nucleotides read TGTGCCAGCAGCCAAACAGGGGGCCTCGGTCAGCCCCAGCATTTT. Translating gives CASSQTGGLGQPQHF.

This chain links TRBV6-2 or TRBV6-3 with TRBJ1-1, with D perhaps matching TRBD1 (6 bases). The CDR3 is 16 residues long. Germline lookup yields CDR1 MNHEY and CDR2 SVGEGT. Trimming cost V 6 bases and J 0 bases, with 17 bases left between them. The CDR3 sequence: CASSPRTGTMNTEAFF. For the CDR3, the DNA is TGTGCCAGCAGCCCTCGGACCGGGACAATGAACACTGAAGCTTTCTTT.

This sequence joins TRBV19 and TRBJ1-5; a weak D match, TRBD1 (6 bases). The CDR3 loop spans 15 amino acids. Looked up from germline, CDR1 is LNHDA and CDR2 is SQIVND (reference sequence). Trimming stripped 8 bases from V and 2 bases from J, with 16 bases between. The CDR3 spells CASSGGGTGNQPQHF. In nucleotides, the CDR3 is TGTGCCAGTTCGGGAGGGGGTACAGGCAATCAGCCCCAGCATTTT.

The CDR3 region is CASSLGPGGGGKLFF. DNA for the CDR3: TGTGCCAGCAGCTTAGGTCCTGGGGGGGGAGGAAAACTGTTTTTT. V is TRBV7-2 and J is TRBJ1-4; a weak D match, TRBD1 (5 bases). The V end lost 1 base, the J end lost 10 bases, and 16 bases lay between the germline ends. This CDR3 has 15 amino acids. Germline V gives CDR1 SGHTA, CDR2 FQGNSA.

The V and J genes are TRBV30 and TRBJ2-3; possibly TRBD2 for D (7 bases). The CDR3 has 12 amino acids. Trimming took off 1 base at V and 14 bases at J, with 16 bases between the two ends. Germline V gene data show CDR1 as GTSNPN and CDR2 as SVGIG (reference sequence). CDR3 loop: CAWSAKGGGLYF. The CDR3 DNA follows: TGTGCCTGGAGTGCCAAAGGGGGGGGGCTGTATTTT.

The V gene is TRBV9, the J gene TRBJ1-1; 9 bases line up with TRBD1. With V trimmed by 2 bases and J by 10 bases, 3 bases remained unmatched. From germline, CDR1 is SGDLS and CDR2 YYNGEE. The CDR3 consists of 12 residues. The chain's CDR3 is CASSVGQGRAFF. In DNA, the CDR3 is TGTGCCAGCAGCGTCGGACAGGGGCGAGCTTTCTTT. Together with reference TRBV9 and TRBJ1-1, the CDR3 gives the full variable domain: DSGVTQTPKHLITATGQRVTLRCSPRSGDLSVYWYQQSLDQGLQFLIQYYNGEERAKGNILERFSAQQFPDLHSELNLSSLELGDSALYFCASSVGQGRAFFGQGTRLTVV.

The CDR3 protein is CASSISGPNTEAFF. CDR3 DNA: TGTGCCAGTAGTATCAGTGGACCGAACACTGAAGCTTTCTTT. The chain couples TRBV19 to TRBJ1-1, with D hard to call. CDR3 length equals 14 residues. V gave up 3 bases and J gave up 1 base, with 9 bases separating them. Germline V gene lookup returns CDR1 LNHDA and CDR2 SQIVND (reference sequence).

This clone was picked up one time. The V gene is TRBV7-9, the J gene TRBJ2-7; 9 nucleotides align to TRBD2. The CDR3 totals 15 residues. Germline CDR1 and CDR2: SEHNR and FQNEAQ (reference sequence). J gave up 7 bases and V 5 bases, and 12 bases lay outside the gene matches. CDR3 in DNA: TGTGCCAGCAGCCCTTCTCGTAGCGGGAGAGAAGAGCAGTACTTC. Translating it yields CASSPSRSGREEQYF.

The chain uses TRBV19 and TRBJ2-7; TRBD2 is a possible D gene (6 bases). This CDR3 spans 15 amino acids. The germline V gene encodes CDR1 LNHDA and CDR2 SQIVND (reference sequence). Trimming left V 3 bases short and J 8 bases short, with 20 bases between. CDR3 sequence: CASSIGGRINVKQYF. The CDR3 bases are TGTGCCAGTAGTATCGGGGGACGAATAAACGTCAAGCAGTACTTC.

The V call is TRBV2, the J call TRBJ2-2; 9 bases align to TRBD2. The CDR3 loop spans 15 amino acids. Unmatched junction bases numbered 2, after V lost 1 base and J lost 5 bases. The germline gives CDR1 SNHLY, CDR2 FYNNEI. The CDR3 DNA reads as TGTGCCAGCAGTGAAGGCGGGAGGGGAACCGGGGAGCTGTTTTTT. Its protein product is CASSEGGRGTGELFF.

The rearrangement links TRBV19 to TRBJ2-7; 11 bases are shared with TRBD2. The length of the CDR3 is 15 residues. Germline V CDR1 and CDR2: LNHDA, SQIVND (reference sequence). Trimming removed 4 bases from V and 4 bases from J; junction bases left unmatched: 6. CDR3 sequence: CASSNSGTSGYEQYF. In DNA form, the CDR3 reads TGTGCCAGTAGTAACTCCGGGACTAGCGGATACGAGCAGTACTTC.

The chain is built from TRBV12-3 or TRBV12-4 and TRBJ1-2, with a tentative D call TRBD1 (6 bases). The CDR3 runs 13 residues. The germline V and J ends were trimmed by 3 bases and 4 bases, with 9 bases remaining between them. The CDR3 here is CASSLGALYGYTF. CDR3 in DNA: TGTGCCAGCAGTTTGGGGGCTCTCTATGGCTACACCTTC.

This clone has a handful of counts. This chain connects TRBV5-1 to TRBJ1-4, with a possible D match to TRBD1 (5 bases). Trimming removed 1 base from V and 4 bases from J, with 11 bases in between. In germline, CDR1 is SGHRS, CDR2 YFSETQ. The CDR3 runs 15 residues. As DNA, the CDR3 is TGCGCCAGCAGCTTGCGGCACGGGGGTAATGAAAAACTGTTTTTT. Protein sequence: CASSLRHGGNEKLFF.

This chain joins TRBV25-1 and TRBJ2-3; possible D gene TRBD1, 6 bases. The CDR3 totals 15 residues. CDR1 is MGHDK and CDR2 is SYGVNS in the germline V gene. V shed 1 base and J shed 6 bases, with 14 bases lying between them. The CDR3 is CASSEWAGVGDTQYF. DNA of the CDR3: TGTGCCAGCAGTGAATGGGCAGGGGTGGGCGATACGCAGTATTTT.

This chain uses TRBV3-1 (or the pseudogene TRBV3-2) with TRBJ2-1; tentatively, D is TRBD1 (6 bases). The germline gives CDR1 LGHDT, CDR2 YNNKEL (reference sequence). This CDR3 has 13 amino acids. The V and J ends lost 4 bases and 5 bases respectively, with 9 bases between them. The CDR3 reads CASSLRQDNEQFF. The CDR3 bases are TGTGCCAGCAGCCTACGACAGGACAATGAGCAGTTCTTC.

A remark on this clone: A read error may produce the germline difference seen at one junction end. The chain has TRBV4-1 and TRBJ2-7; perhaps TRBD1 as D (6 bases). Germline values: CDR1 MGHRA, CDR2 YSYEKL. CDR3 length: 15 amino acids. CDR3 protein: CASSQDTSFGQGLLF. In DNA form, the CDR3 reads TGCGCCAGCAGCCAAGATACGAGTTTCGGGCAGGGGCTACTCTTC.

V and J are TRBV27 and TRBJ1-2; D unclear. The CDR3 consists of 13 residues. Germline CDR1 reads MNHEY; CDR2 reads SMNVEV (reference sequence). Trimming took off 3 bases at V and 2 bases at J, with 7 bases between the two ends. CDR3: CASSFRANYGYTF. DNA of the CDR3: TGTGCCAGCAGTTTTAGAGCGAACTATGGCTACACCTTC.

This clone was detected only once. V usage is TRBV27 and J usage is TRBJ1-4; D unresolved. Germline V CDR1 and CDR2: MNHEY, SMNVEV (reference sequence). The V end lost 3 bases, the J end lost 8 bases, and 13 bases lay between the germline ends. The CDR3 runs 14 residues. As DNA, the CDR3 is TGTGCCAGCAGTTTTGGATATGAGGACGAAAAACTGTTTTTT. The encoded protein is CASSFGYEDEKLFF.

This clone showed up just a few times. The chain is built from TRBV11-3 and TRBJ2-5, with TRBD1 matching over 7 bases. This CDR3 spans 14 amino acids. V shed 6 bases, J shed 5 bases, and the junction held 9 bases outside the gene matches. The germline CDR1 and CDR2 sequences are SGHNT and YENEEA. CDR3 coding DNA: TGTGCCAGCAGAACCGCAGGGGGTGTGGAGACCCAGTACTTC. This encodes CASRTAGGVETQYF.

This clone appeared a few times. V usage is TRBV7-9 and J usage is TRBJ1-2; D is perhaps TRBD1 (5 bases). The germline V gene encodes CDR1 SEHNR and CDR2 FQNEAQ (reference sequence). The CDR3 is made up of 11 amino acids. Trimming stripped 6 bases from V and 6 bases from J, with 8 bases between. The CDR3 region has the DNA TGTGCCAGCAGTTCAGGGAATGGCTACACCTTC. It is translated as CASSSGNGYTF.